The clone carrying this TCR beta chain is deemed medium-sized. The antigen remains unidentified. CDR3 length: 17 amino acids. Germline-derived CDR1 and CDR2 are SGHAT and FQNNGV. V shed 1 base and J shed 7 bases, with 17 bases lying between them. The sample comes from a study of tumor-infiltrating lymphocytes in primary liver carcinoma. Overall study results and limits: Only about 8-24% of top clones showed up in all five tumor regions.

The researchers produced TCR beta cDNA from 400 to 650 ng total RNA with a constant-region primer. Three rounds of nested multiplex PCR with slightly modified ARM-PCR produced TCR beta libraries. Investigators reported that the first two PCR rounds, at 10 cycles each, used TRBV1-TRBV30 forward primers with a C-beta reverse primer. TCRdb fed the multiplex PCR reads into MiXCR, producing one record per CDR3 protein. The sample lists more than 100,000 distinct CDR3 sequences, around two thirds occurring once. Co-extraction yielded RNA and DNA from roughly 20-30 mg of unsorted bulk tissue. This clonotype originated in a woman aged 55-70 years with primary liver carcinoma and hepatitis B virus infection. The chain joins TRBV11-2 to TRBJ1-6; possibly TRBD1 for D (6 bases). The material sequenced was liver tumor tissue from sampling region 1. Described subset: tumor region T1, superior pole. Here the CDR3 reads CASSLGRETGRNSPLHF. The CDR3 bases are TGTGCCAGCAGCTTAGGCAGGGAAACAGGGCGCAATTCACCCCTCCACTTT.